The rows below give T cell receptor beta chains drawn from one sample of a study of blood T cell repertoires in COVID-19. Using immunoSEQ multiplex PCR, the repertoire was profiled, and TCRdb retains in-frame clones only, with some absent. The sample includes some 93,000 clones, approximately 86% of them seen just once. Sequencing input: peripheral blood. The receptors were gathered from a man aged 45-65 years with acute or convalescent COVID-19. The CDR3 runs from the conserved cysteine through the conserved F or W. The D gene is left open where the match is weak. Clone sizes are given selectively: once, few, many, or a class where the clone is expanded.

V: TRBV7-9; D: TRBD2; size: NA; J: TRBJ2-7; length: 15; CDR3: CASSERGTSVYEQYF; DNA: TGTGCCAGCAGCGAAAGAGGGACTAGCGTCTACGAGCAGTACTTC
V: TRBV7-8; D: NA; size: NA; J: TRBJ2-5; length: 11; CDR3: CASSLSETQYF; DNA: TGTGCCAGCAGCTTATCGGAGACCCAGTACTTC
V: TRBV6-1; D: NA; size: NA; J: TRBJ1-1; length: 15; CDR3: CASSEAVGANTEAFF; DNA: TGTGCCAGCAGTGAAGCTGTTGGGGCGAACACTGAAGCTTTCTTT
V: TRBV6-1; D: TRBD1; size: NA; J: TRBJ1-3; length: 16; CDR3: CASSDQGAPSGNTIYF; DNA: TGTGCCAGCAGTGATCAGGGGGCCCCCTCTGGAAACACCATATATTTT
V: TRBV7-8; D: NA; size: NA; J: TRBJ1-1; length: 13; CDR3: CASSPTGFAEAFF; DNA: TGTGCCAGCAGCCCCACAGGGTTCGCTGAAGCTTTCTTT
V: TRBV5-1; D: TRBD2; size: NA; J: TRBJ2-3; length: 19; CDR3: CASSLVPPTSGSSTDTQYF; DNA: TGCGCCAGCAGCTTGGTCCCCCCGACTAGCGGGAGTAGCACAGATACGCAGTATTTT
V: TRBV5-4; D: NA; size: NA; J: TRBJ2-5; length: 15; CDR3: CASSLAQGIGETQYF; DNA: TGTGCCAGCAGCTTGGCCCAGGGGATAGGAGAGACCCAGTACTTC
V: TRBV7-8; D: NA; size: NA; J: TRBJ2-3; length: 13; CDR3: CASSEPTKDTQYF; DNA: TGTGCCAGCAGCGAGCCCACGAAAGATACGCAGTATTTT
V: TRBV27; D: NA; size: NA; J: TRBJ2-1; length: 14; CDR3: CASSWGLPNGEQFF; DNA: TGTGCCAGCAGTTGGGGACTCCCTAACGGTGAGCAGTTCTTC
V: TRBV18; D: TRBD1; size: once; J: TRBJ1-1; length: 18; CDR3: CASSPRTGQGAGNTEAFF; DNA: TGTGCCAGCTCACCACGGACGGGACAGGGGGCCGGGAACACTGAAGCTTTCTTT
V: TRBV4-1; D: TRBD2; size: NA; J: TRBJ2-1; length: 16; CDR3: CASSQAGTGTSGKQFF; DNA: TGCGCCAGCAGCCAAGCAGGGACCGGGACTAGCGGGAAGCAGTTCTTC
V: TRBV29-1; D: NA; size: few; J: TRBJ2-6; length: 13; CDR3: CSVDNSGANVLTF; DNA: TGCAGCGTTGATAACTCTGGGGCCAACGTCCTGACTTTC
V: TRBV5-6; D: NA; size: few; J: TRBJ2-7; length: 15; CDR3: CASSPAATIYYEQYF; DNA: TGTGCCAGCAGTCCAGCGGCGACCATTTACTACGAGCAGTACTTC
V: TRBV29-1; D: TRBD1; size: NA; J: TRBJ1-2; length: 13; CDR3: CSVEGQGMGLYTF; DNA: TGCAGCGTTGAAGGACAGGGGATGGGACTCTACACCTTC
V: TRBV12-3/TRBV12-4; D: TRBD1; size: NA; J: TRBJ1-5; length: 13; CDR3: CASIGQGDQPQHF; DNA: TGTGCCAGCATCGGACAGGGAGATCAGCCCCAGCATTTT
V: TRBV7-2; D: NA; size: NA; J: TRBJ2-3; length: 13; CDR3: CASSPFPRDTQYF; DNA: TGTGCCAGCAGCCCATTCCCTAGGGATACGCAGTATTTT
V: TRBV2; D: TRBD2; size: NA; J: TRBJ2-3; length: 15; CDR3: CASLRLAGGTDTQYF; DNA: TGTGCCAGCCTCAGACTAGCGGGAGGCACAGATACGCAGTATTTT
V: TRBV7-2; D: TRBD1; size: NA; J: TRBJ2-7; length: 14; CDR3: CASSLGQGAYEQYF; DNA: TGTGCCAGCAGCCTCGGACAGGGGGCCTACGAGCAGTACTTC
V: TRBV9; D: NA; size: few; J: TRBJ2-4; length: 14; CDR3: CASSEGGAKNIQYF; DNA: TGTGCCAGCTCGGAAGGCGGGGCCAAAAACATTCAGTACTTC
V: TRBV28; D: TRBD1; size: NA; J: TRBJ2-1; length: 17; CDR3: CASSLRTGGSPNNEQFF; DNA: TGTGCCAGCAGTTTACGGACAGGGGGAAGCCCAAACAATGAGCAGTTCTTC
V: TRBV5-4; D: NA; size: once; J: TRBJ1-2; length: 14; CDR3: CASSFPGAPYGYTF; DNA: TGTGCCAGCAGCTTCCCAGGGGCCCCCTATGGCTACACCTTC
V: TRBV27; D: NA; size: NA; J: TRBJ1-2; length: 14; CDR3: CASRFITQGDGYTF; DNA: TGTGCCAGCAGGTTCATAACACAGGGAGATGGCTACACCTTC
V: TRBV27; D: TRBD1; size: NA; J: TRBJ2-2; length: 15; CDR3: CASRLSRQGTGELFF; DNA: TGTGCCAGCAGACTATCACGACAGGGCACCGGGGAGCTGTTTTTT
V: TRBV14; D: NA; size: once; J: TRBJ1-1; length: 15; CDR3: CASSLWNAGDTEAFF; DNA: TGTGCCAGCAGCCTCTGGAACGCGGGGGACACTGAAGCTTTCTTT
V: TRBV19; D: TRBD2; size: NA; J: TRBJ2-1; length: 13; CDR3: CASSMRRGNEQFF; DNA: TGTGCCAGTAGTATGAGGCGGGGGAATGAGCAGTTCTTC
V: TRBV19; D: NA; size: NA; J: TRBJ1-6; length: 13; CDR3: CASSRQFESPLHF; DNA: TGTGCCAGTAGTCGACAGTTTGAATCACCCCTCCACTTT
V: TRBV19; D: NA; size: NA; J: TRBJ1-3; length: 15; CDR3: CASSIFRSSGNTIYF; DNA: TGTGCCAGTAGTATTTTTCGGAGCTCTGGAAACACCATATATTTT
V: TRBV4-2; D: NA; size: NA; J: TRBJ2-1; length: 14; CDR3: CASGMRLPYNEQFF; DNA: TGTGCCAGCGGTATGAGGCTACCCTACAATGAGCAGTTCTTC
V: TRBV19; D: TRBD1; size: NA; J: TRBJ1-5; length: 16; CDR3: CASSMLTGSSNQPQHF; DNA: TGTGCCAGTAGTATGCTGACAGGGTCGAGCAATCAGCCCCAGCATTTT
V: TRBV29-1; D: NA; size: NA; J: TRBJ2-5; length: 13; CDR3: CSVVAAGGETQYF; DNA: TGCAGCGTTGTGGCCGCGGGTGGAGAGACCCAGTACTTC
V: TRBV6-1; D: NA; size: NA; J: TRBJ1-1; length: 13; CDR3: CASSEYRATEAFF; DNA: TGTGCCAGCAGTGAATACAGGGCCACTGAAGCTTTCTTT
V: TRBV15; D: NA; size: NA; J: TRBJ1-2; length: 14; CDR3: CATSRARGREGYTF; DNA: TGTGCCACCAGCAGAGCCCGAGGGCGGGAAGGCTACACCTTC
V: TRBV11-2; D: NA; size: NA; J: TRBJ1-1; length: 15; CDR3: CASSLGRNSGTEAFF; DNA: TGTGCCAGCAGCTTAGGCAGAAACTCAGGGACTGAAGCTTTCTTT
V: TRBV5-6; D: TRBD1; size: NA; J: TRBJ1-5; length: 14; CDR3: CASSRTGDNQPQHF; DNA: TGTGCCAGCAGCCGGACAGGGGACAATCAGCCCCAGCATTTT
V: TRBV7-9; D: TRBD1; size: NA; J: TRBJ1-2; length: 13; CDR3: CASSVGQNYGYTF; DNA: TGTGCCAGCAGCGTGGGACAGAACTATGGCTACACCTTC
V: TRBV7-9; D: TRBD2; size: NA; J: TRBJ2-7; length: 13; CDR3: CASSFNSGGEQYF; DNA: TGTGCCAGCAGCTTCAATTCGGGAGGCGAGCAGTACTTC